The clone carrying this T cell receptor beta chain occurred a few times. At one end, the junction sequence differs from germline, possibly due to a read error. The data stem from a study of CD8 T cells in Susac syndrome. Random hexamers served to reverse transcribe about 0.5 to 1 ug RNA. TCRdb re-called the immunoSEQ multiplex PCR reads with MiXCR, one entry per CDR3 protein. The sample lists under 550,000 distinct CDR3 sequences, more than 70% seen once, with 0.09% to 0.15% in the top ten. Negative magnetic isolation gave CD8+ and CD4+ cells; FACS enriched CD8+ TEMRA. Germline V gives CDR1 SGHNT, CDR2 YYREEE (reference sequence). CDR3 size: 15 residues.

This rearrangement joins TRBV5-4 to TRBJ1-3; the D is unclear. The material sequenced was CD8+ T cells from PBMCs. This receptor was obtained from a human donor with multiple sclerosis. The CDR3 region has the DNA TGTGCCAGCAGCTTGGAGGATGGCTCTGGGAACACCATATATTTT. This gives the protein CASSLEDGSGNTIYF.